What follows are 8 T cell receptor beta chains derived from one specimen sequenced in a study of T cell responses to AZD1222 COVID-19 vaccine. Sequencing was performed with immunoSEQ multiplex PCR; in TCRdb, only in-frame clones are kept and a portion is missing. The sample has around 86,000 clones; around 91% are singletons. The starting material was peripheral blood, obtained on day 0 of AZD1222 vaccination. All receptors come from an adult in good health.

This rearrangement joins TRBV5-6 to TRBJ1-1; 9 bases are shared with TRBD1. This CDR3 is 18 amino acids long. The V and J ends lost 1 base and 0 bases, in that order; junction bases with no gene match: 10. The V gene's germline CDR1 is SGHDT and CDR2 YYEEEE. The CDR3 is CASSLTTGGARMNTEAFF. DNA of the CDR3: TGTGCCAGCAGCTTGACTACAGGGGGCGCGAGGATGAACACTGAAGCTTTCTTT.

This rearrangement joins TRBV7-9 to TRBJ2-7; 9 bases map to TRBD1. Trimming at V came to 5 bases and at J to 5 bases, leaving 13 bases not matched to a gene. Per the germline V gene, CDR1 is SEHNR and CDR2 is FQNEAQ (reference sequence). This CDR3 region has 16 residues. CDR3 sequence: CASSKTYGQGQDEQYF. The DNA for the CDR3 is TGTGCCAGCAGCAAGACCTACGGACAGGGGCAGGACGAGCAGTACTTC.

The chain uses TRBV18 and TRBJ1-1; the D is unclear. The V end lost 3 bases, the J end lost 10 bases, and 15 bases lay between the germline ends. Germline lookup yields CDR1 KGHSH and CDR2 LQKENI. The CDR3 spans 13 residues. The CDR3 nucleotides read TGTGCCAGCTCACCCGCCGGGGAGGGCGTAGCTTTCTTT. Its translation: CASSPAGEGVAFF.

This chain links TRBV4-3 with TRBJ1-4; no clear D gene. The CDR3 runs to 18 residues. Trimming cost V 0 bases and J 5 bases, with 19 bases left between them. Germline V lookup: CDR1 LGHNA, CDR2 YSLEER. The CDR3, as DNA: TGCGCCAGCAGCCAAGATCTTGGGCTTGGCAGGCCGAATGAAAAACTGTTTTTT. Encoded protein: CASSQDLGLGRPNEKLFF.

The CDR3 is CASSFRLAGGADTQYF. As DNA, the CDR3 is TGTGCCAGCAGCTTTAGACTAGCGGGGGGGGCAGATACGCAGTATTTT. The chain combines TRBV5-4 with TRBJ2-3, with TRBD2 matching 14 bases. V shed 2 bases and J 4 bases; nucleotides not matched to a gene: 3. CDR3 size: 16 residues. CDR1 is SGHNT, CDR2 YYREEE, per germline (reference sequence).

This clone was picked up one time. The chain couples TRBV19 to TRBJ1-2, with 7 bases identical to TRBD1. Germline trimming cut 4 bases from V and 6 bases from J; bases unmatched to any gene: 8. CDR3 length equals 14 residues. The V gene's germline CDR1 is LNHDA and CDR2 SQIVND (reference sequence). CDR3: CASSKIGGANGYTF. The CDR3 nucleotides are TGTGCCAGTAGTAAAATAGGGGGCGCGAATGGCTACACCTTC.

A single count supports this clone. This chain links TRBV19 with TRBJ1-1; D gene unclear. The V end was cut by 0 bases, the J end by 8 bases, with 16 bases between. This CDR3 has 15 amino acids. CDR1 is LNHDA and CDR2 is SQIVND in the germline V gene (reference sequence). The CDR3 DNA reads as TGTGCCAGTAGTATAGATTGGGTTGAAGGAACCGAAGCTTTCTTT. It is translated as CASSIDWVEGTEAFF.

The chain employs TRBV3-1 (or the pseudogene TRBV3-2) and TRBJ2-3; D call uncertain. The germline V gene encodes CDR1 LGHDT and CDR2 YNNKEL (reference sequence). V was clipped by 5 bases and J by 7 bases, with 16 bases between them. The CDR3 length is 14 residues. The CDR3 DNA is TGTGCCAGCAGCGTGGGTACGCACGCGAATACGCAGTATTTT. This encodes CASSVGTHANTQYF.